Listed below are T cell receptor beta chains from one sample, sequenced in a study of CD8 T cells in Susac syndrome. TCRdb re-called the immunoSEQ multiplex PCR reads through MiXCR, storing one row per CDR3 protein. The repertoire holds approximately 190,000 distinct CDR3 sequences, under 97% seen once, with roughly 0.098% in the top ten. Specimen: CD4+ T cells from PBMCs. These receptors came from a human donor with Susac syndrome. CDR3s include the opening cysteine and the closing phenylalanine or tryptophan. Each record gives: clone size, V gene, J gene, CDR3 protein. Part of the rows lack a size; the others show once, few, many or a class for expanded clones.

.	TRBV2	TRBJ2-7	CASSMNGDRGSEQYF
.	TRBV3-1	TRBJ1-6	CASSQEVGNSPLHF
.	TRBV15	TRBJ1-1	CATSRLPGTRRQDTEAFF
.	TRBV7-9	TRBJ1-1	CASSISRALGTEAFF
once	TRBV12-3/TRBV12-4	TRBJ1-4	CASSPIRGEKLFF
.	TRBV7-2	TRBJ2-5	CASSSRASGQETQYF
.	TRBV20-1	TRBJ1-5	CSAPGQGTNQPQHF
.	TRBV29-1	TRBJ1-1	CSGKEDEAFF
.	TRBV5-6	TRBJ2-7	CASSLIWTGVSEQYF
.	TRBV3-1	TRBJ2-3	CASSQESGGTSTDTQYF
.	TRBV7-2	TRBJ2-1	CASSPGTDSYNEQFF
.	TRBV25-1	TRBJ2-3	CASIAGSQTDTQYF
few	TRBV19	TRBJ2-7	CASSIIVTSYEQYF
.	TRBV6-5	TRBJ1-1	CASSQGLGAFF
.	TRBV20-1	TRBJ1-3	CSARDRGQGFSGNTIYF
.	TRBV20-1	TRBJ2-5	CSARTSRETQYF
.	TRBV15	TRBJ2-7	CATAYCFVIWGNYEQYF
once	TRBV29-1	TRBJ2-7	CSALAGGSGEQYF
.	TRBV3-1	TRBJ2-3	CASSLPGTSGGGTQYF
once	TRBV24-1	TRBJ2-7	CATSDSRGKQYF
.	TRBV20-1	TRBJ2-1	CSASLTILYNEQFF
.	TRBV20-1	TRBJ1-6	CSARQGLTYNSPLHF
.	TRBV5-1	TRBJ2-2	CASSQQGLNTGELFF
once	TRBV29-1	TRBJ2-7	CSVVGRGTYEQYF
.	TRBV7-9	TRBJ2-1	CASSSFRGSYNEQFF
.	TRBV12-3/TRBV12-4	TRBJ1-2	CASSPKQGKVGYGYTF
.	TRBV20-1	TRBJ2-4	CSATLAGGGIQYF
.	TRBV7-9	TRBJ1-2	CASSLTGGAYGYTF
.	TRBV18	TRBJ2-3	CASSGGPATDTQYF
.	TRBV4-1	TRBJ1-1	CASSPQDRVGTEAFF
.	TRBV6-4	TRBJ1-5	CASSISQGESSNQPQHF
.	TRBV20-1	TRBJ2-2	CSARALNTGELFF
.	TRBV20-1	TRBJ2-1	CSATADRRNEQFF
once	TRBV3-1	TRBJ1-1	CASSQGTGGAWTEAFF
.	TRBV5-1	TRBJ1-2	CASSLDGTAANYGYTF
once	TRBV18	TRBJ2-1	CASSPPANEQFF
.	TRBV10-3	TRBJ2-5	CAISAGTVKETQYF
.	TRBV14	TRBJ2-5	CASSLGLGLQETQYF
.	TRBV6-2/TRBV6-3	TRBJ2-1	CASRTGGGGYNEQFF
.	TRBV5-1	TRBJ1-5	CASSRRTGAEEPQHF
.	TRBV3-1	TRBJ1-6	CASSLEYGTAYSPLHF
.	TRBV24-1	TRBJ2-1	CATSDPSGDEQFF
.	TRBV21-1	TRBJ2-7	CASPGSWAQFSYEQYF
.	TRBV11-3	TRBJ1-6	CASSHDRSTSPLHF
.	TRBV3-1	TRBJ2-5	CASSQDPVEGETQYF